One and the same sample provided the 19 T cell receptor beta chains below, sequenced in a study of beta chain features in type 1 diabetes. Study observations and caveats: There was a moderate but significant shortening of TCRB CDR3s in all four CD4+ subsets of Type 1 diabetes patients.

TCRB transcripts that were expressed got sequenced, as all of the isolated RNA had been reverse transcribed. Sequencing used immunoSEQ multiplex PCR; TCRdb keeps in-frame clones, though not all of them. The data contain over 150,000 clones, about 9.3% of them seen just once; the ten biggest clones take up more than 0.4%. For these receptors, no antigen is known. What was sequenced was central memory CD4+ T cells from blood. These receptors all stem from a man aged 30 to 39 with type 1 diabetes.

The chain joins TRBV7-2 to TRBJ2-7; 8 nucleotides align to TRBD2. Germline V gives CDR1 SGHTA, CDR2 FQGNSA. CDR3 length equals 13 residues. With 3 bases clipped from V and 6 bases from J, the junction kept 4 bases outside the gene matches. Here the CDR3 reads CASSFERGTEQYF. The CDR3, as DNA: TGTGCCAGCAGCTTTGAGCGGGGGACCGAGCAGTACTTC.

About this clone: Other DNA sequences in this sample translate to the same CDR3. The chain recombines TRBV7-3 with TRBJ1-1; 7 bases are shared with TRBD1. The CDR3 runs to 13 residues. CDR1 SGHTA and CDR2 FQGTGA come from the germline V gene. The V segment lost 6 bases and the J segment 1 base; nucleotides outside the gene matches: 2. CDR3 bases: TGTGCCAGCAGGGGACAGCCGAACACTGAAGCTTTCTTT. Translating gives CASRGQPNTEAFF.

This clone turned up a few times. The genes are TRBV10-3 and TRBJ1-5; no clear D gene. The CDR3 is 15 residues long. CDR1 ENHRY and CDR2 SYGVKD come from the germline V gene. V was clipped by 3 bases and J by 0 bases, with 9 bases between them. Here the CDR3 reads CAISEGAYSNQPQHF. DNA of the CDR3: TGTGCCATCAGTGAAGGAGCCTATAGCAATCAGCCCCAGCATTTT.

The V and J genes are TRBV9 and TRBJ2-3, with 8 positions matching TRBD2. With V trimmed by 3 bases and J by 5 bases, 5 bases remained unmatched. In germline, CDR1 is SGDLS, CDR2 YYNGEE. The CDR3 sequence is 14 residues long. Written as DNA, the CDR3 is TGTGCCAGCAGCGCAGGGACTAGGCAAGATACGCAGTATTTT. Protein product: CASSAGTRQDTQYF.

The rearrangement links TRBV19 to TRBJ2-6; no firm D call. CDR3 length equals 14 residues. The V end was cut by 8 bases, the J end by 0 bases, with 8 bases between. Per germline, CDR1 LNHDA and CDR2 SQIVND (reference sequence). The DNA for the CDR3 is TGTGCCAGTGACCAGGACTCTGGGGCCAACGTCCTGACTTTC. It encodes CASDQDSGANVLTF.

The rearrangement uses TRBV5-1 and TRBJ1-3; D is perhaps TRBD1 (6 bases). Germline V gives CDR1 SGHRS, CDR2 YFSETQ. This CDR3 region has 16 residues. V lost 0 bases and J 0 bases, leaving 10 bases between the germline ends. The CDR3: CASSLGQAGSGNTIYF. CDR3 coding DNA: TGCGCCAGCAGCTTGGGACAGGCCGGCTCTGGAAACACCATATATTTT.

There are a few counts of this clone. The V and J genes are TRBV18 and TRBJ2-7; 7 bases are shared with TRBD1. Germline V gives CDR1 KGHSH, CDR2 LQKENI. The CDR3 runs 14 residues. The V gene end was trimmed by 3 bases and the J gene end by 4 bases; junction bases not matched to a gene: 6. The CDR3 DNA is TGTGCCAGCTCACCTCTAAAGGGGGCTTACGAGCAGTACTTC. It translates to CASSPLKGAYEQYF.

The rearrangement links TRBV7-2 to TRBJ1-5, with D perhaps matching TRBD1 (5 bases). Looked up from germline, CDR1 is SGHTA and CDR2 is FQGNSA. CDR3 length: 13 amino acids. With 6 bases removed from V and 2 bases from J, the gap between germline ends came to 8 bases. In DNA, the CDR3 is TGTGCCAGCAGTACCAGGGGCAATCAGCCCCAGCATTTT. It codes for CASSTRGNQPQHF.

This chain joins TRBV4-2 and TRBJ2-1, with TRBD2 matching 11 bases. This CDR3 is built from 15 residues. CDR1 and CDR2 from the germline V gene are LGHNA and YNFKEQ. Trimming cost V 4 bases and J 10 bases; bases outside gene matches: 9. CDR3 in DNA: TGTGCCAGCAGCCCGACTAGCGGGGCGGGGGGGGAGCAGTTCTTC. Amino acid sequence: CASSPTSGAGGEQFF.

The chain links TRBV5-1 to TRBJ1-2; 8 bases are shared with TRBD1. From germline, CDR1 is SGHRS and CDR2 YFSETQ. This CDR3 has 15 amino acids. Trimming cost V 4 bases and J 0 bases; bases outside gene matches: 5. The CDR3 DNA reads as TGCGCCAGCAGCCCTCAACAGGGGGCTAACTATGGCTACACCTTC. It codes for CASSPQQGANYGYTF.

This clone was observed a handful of times. The chain employs TRBV4-3 and TRBJ1-3; a weak D match, TRBD1 (5 bases). Germline V gene sequence: CDR1 LGHNA, CDR2 YSLEER. The CDR3 length is 15 residues. With 4 bases removed from V and 0 bases from J, the gap between germline ends came to 10 bases. The CDR3 DNA follows: TGCGCCAGCAGCCCCCTTGACAGCTCTGGAAACACCATATATTTT. It codes for CASSPLDSSGNTIYF.

The chain combines TRBV27 with TRBJ1-5, with TRBD1 as a possible D gene (5 bases). CDR1 and CDR2 from the germline V gene are MNHEY and SMNVEV (reference sequence). V was trimmed by 10 bases and J by 1 base, leaving 11 bases between them. The CDR3 totals 13 residues. In DNA form, the CDR3 reads TGTGCCACCCAGGGTGGAAGCAATCAGCCCCAGCATTTT. This codes for CATQGGSNQPQHF.

The rearrangement links TRBV2 to TRBJ1-5; the D gene is possibly TRBD1 (5 bases). There are 15 residues in the CDR3. Trimming cost V 7 bases and J 2 bases, with 15 bases left between them. The germline CDR1 and CDR2 sequences are SNHLY and FYNNEI. CDR3 protein: CASKFGEGGNQPQHF. CDR3 bases: TGTGCCAGCAAATTTGGGGAAGGGGGCAATCAGCCCCAGCATTTT.

V usage is TRBV7-2 and J usage is TRBJ2-5; TRBD2 might be the D (6 bases). The germline V and J ends were trimmed by 0 bases and 5 bases, with 10 bases remaining between them. CDR3 length: 14 amino acids. Germline V lookup: CDR1 SGHTA, CDR2 FQGNSA. CDR3 protein: CASSLAAGRETQYF. DNA for the CDR3: TGTGCCAGCAGCTTAGCGGCGGGACGGGAGACCCAGTACTTC.

The chain combines TRBV29-1 with TRBJ1-5, with 7 bases fitting TRBD1. Germline V gene data show CDR1 as SQVTM and CDR2 as ANQGSEA. The CDR3 extends over 17 amino acids. J was trimmed by 1 base and V by 6 bases; bases with no gene match: 15. The CDR3 spells CSVTIQTGPTSNQPQHF. CDR3 in DNA: TGCAGCGTCACGATCCAGACAGGGCCAACGAGCAATCAGCCCCAGCATTTT.

Concerning this clone itself: The same CDR3 is also encoded by other DNA sequences in this sample. The chain links TRBV5-1 to TRBJ2-6; TRBD1 is a possible D gene (6 bases). V gave up 5 bases and J gave up 0 bases, with 6 bases separating them. Germline CDR1 and CDR2: SGHRS and YFSETQ. The CDR3 runs 14 residues. CDR3 residues: CASRDSSGANVLTF. As DNA, the CDR3 is TGCGCCAGCAGGGACAGCTCTGGGGCCAACGTCCTGACTTTC.

Only a few counts were recorded for this clone. The genes are TRBV6-1 and TRBJ2-7; D perhaps matches TRBD1 (6 bases). The CDR3 contains 14 residues. V lost 6 bases to trimming and J lost 5 bases, with 17 bases between them. From germline, CDR1 is MNHNS and CDR2 SASEGT. CDR3 sequence (DNA): TGTGCCAGCAGGCTAACAGGGAAAATGCACGAGCAGTACTTC. Translated: CASRLTGKMHEQYF.

This clone was seen a handful of times. The gene calls are TRBV28 and TRBJ2-1, with 8 bases lining up with TRBD1. V lost 6 bases, J lost 7 bases, and 11 bases stayed unmatched. CDR1 and CDR2 (germline): MDHEN, SYDVKM. The CDR3 loop spans 15 amino acids. The CDR3 spells CASSSIRQGKNEQFF. The CDR3 region has the DNA TGTGCCAGCAGCTCTATTAGACAGGGGAAGAATGAGCAGTTCTTC.

This clone has just a few counts. The chain links TRBV9 to TRBJ1-5; no clear D. V was cut by 4 bases and J by 4 bases, with 9 bases left in between. This CDR3 region has 13 residues. Germline CDR1 and CDR2: SGDLS and YYNGEE. The CDR3: CASSPTENQPQHF. CDR3 nucleotide sequence: TGTGCCAGCAGCCCTACTGAAAATCAGCCCCAGCATTTT.